This entry features one T cell receptor (beta chain) sequence. This clone was recorded a few times. Its target antigen remains unknown. Per-base quality was not reported, and no clone a single base away is much larger than it. V sheds 5 bases and J sheds 11 bases, leaving 19 bases between their ends. From the cysteine through the phenylalanine, the CDR3 covers 15 amino acids. Just CDR3 DNA is preserved here, 45 bases in frame from base 1. CDR1 and CDR2, per the germline V gene (reference sequence), are SEHNR and FQNEAQ. TCRbeta CDR3 regions were amplified from genomic DNA using the immunoSEQ Assay, a bias-controlled multiplex PCR. The original methods were these. Within the assay, amplification of reference gene primers was used to estimate how many nucleated cells each sample contained. To quantify the absolute abundance of each unique TCRbeta CDR3 rearrangement, sequence reads were collapsed and filtered. Productive Simpson clonality was computed per sample as the square root of Simpson's diversity index over productive rearrangements. TCRdb re-hosts the immuneACCESS table, in-frame sequences only. Its copies lack some clones; in the studies checked, an unresolved V gene accounts for under half of them, and the cause for the rest is not known. The D gene and trimming were derived from the DNA, and the V and J assignments and clone size from that table. The sample has hundreds of thousands of clones on record, roughly 90% of them singletons. Less than 2% of the sample is taken by the ten largest.

In Seattle, one collaborating source enrolled patients while the infection was active and tracked those patients longitudinally over the course of disease. The collaborating institutions used their own protocols to collect whole blood in K2EDTA tubes. For TCRbeta analysis, collaborator samples were shipped as frozen whole blood, as isolated PBMCs, or as DNA extracted from either sample type. These data belong to a study of blood T cell repertoires in COVID-19 (dated by TCRdb to 2019 to 2021). Describing the broader study: The collaborator samples originated in the United States, Italy and Spain and spanned the acute and convalescent phases of COVID-19. The prospective study material was composed of cDNA or gDNA derived from T cells, B-cell-depleted T cells, or PBMCs. Subjects who had been exposed to COVID-19, were actively infected with it, or had recovered from it provided the deeply sampled blood TCRbeta repertoires that made up the dataset. A freely available public database, intended as a resource for researchers studying the immune response to SARS-CoV-2, is where the repertoires were released. Samples were obtained from the ongoing ImmuneRACE study (first 160 participants) and from 1,254 subjects provided by 6 global collaborators. Nearly every sample came with metadata listing a de-identified subject ID, COVID-19 status, age in years and sex. Where available, HLA class I and class II types were obtained from metadata supplied by the sample provider rather than from assay-based typing.

Study-wide conclusions, independent of this receptor: The quantity of clinical and demographic metadata differed by source and by participant and was supplied without curation.

The clonotype was recovered from a woman aged 25 to 39 with COVID-19, enrolled during active disease. The sequenced sample was peripheral blood. Recombination linked TRBV7-9 to TRBJ1-6; TRBD1 is possibly the D segment (5 matching bases). The CDR3 loop reads CASSPQTDRMAPLHF. The nucleotides are TGTGCCAGCAGCCCCCAGACAGACCGAATGGCACCCCTCCACTTT.